This is a list of T cell receptor beta chains from one sample in a study of blood T cell repertoires in COVID-19. Data came from immunoSEQ multiplex PCR; TCRdb stores just in-frame clones and leaves some out. The data contain about 250,000 clones, around nine tenths of them singletons. Sequencing used PBMCs or T cells enriched from blood (not recorded which). The receptors originated from a woman younger than 35 who had recovered from COVID-19. Each CDR3 is given with its conserved first and last residue. Each record gives: V gene, D gene, clone size, J gene, CDR3 DNA, CDR3 protein. A D gene is named only where the DNA matches it firmly. A clone size is listed for some rows: how often the clone was seen (once, few, many), or a class if it is expanded.

>TRBV19|TRBD1|NA|TRBJ1-4
TGTGCCAGTAGTACTTCGGGACAGGGGTTGAGTGGGACTAATGAAAAACTGTTTTTT
CASSTSGQGLSGTNEKLFF
>TRBV4-2|NA|NA|TRBJ2-4
TGTGCCAGCAGCCAAGATTGGTGGGTGCGGGGAACTAAAAAAGTAGCCAAAAACATTCAGTACTTC
CASSQDWWVRGTKKVAKNIQYF
>TRBV11-2|NA|NA|TRBJ2-1
TGTGCCAGCAGCTTAAAGTTCTTGAGTGTGAGGGACAATGAGCAGTTCTTC
CASSLKFLSVRDNEQFF
>TRBV4-3|NA|once|TRBJ1-4
TGCGCCAGCAGCCAAGACGGAGGGCGGGAAAAACTGTTTTTT
CASSQDGGREKLFF
>TRBV5-1|TRBD1|NA|TRBJ1-2
TGCGCCAGCAGCTCAGCCTCAGGGGGTTACCCTAACTATGGCTACACCTTC
CASSSASGGYPNYGYTF
>TRBV9|NA|NA|TRBJ2-3
TGTGCCAGCAGCGATATACTAGTGTCAGATACGCAGTATTTT
CASSDILVSDTQYF
>TRBV7-9|NA|NA|TRBJ1-3
TGTGCCAGCAGCCAGGACCCGGGGAAGTACGGAAACACCATATATTTT
CASSQDPGKYGNTIYF
>TRBV11-3|TRBD1|NA|TRBJ2-2
TGTGCCAGCAGCTATGGGACAGGGCGGGCCGGGGAGCTGTTTTTT
CASSYGTGRAGELFF
>TRBV2|TRBD1|once|TRBJ2-7
TGTGCCACCTCGACAGGGGTTACCTACGAGCAGTACTTC
CATSTGVTYEQYF
>TRBV4-1|TRBD1|many|TRBJ1-2
TGCGCCAGCAGGACATCACTACAGGGGACCTATGGCTACACCTTC
CASRTSLQGTYGYTF
>TRBV3-1/TRBV3-2|TRBD1|NA|TRBJ1-1
TGTGCCAGCAGGGGAACAGGGGGCAACACTGAAGCTTTCTTT
CASRGTGGNTEAFF
>TRBV19|NA|NA|TRBJ1-6
TGTGCCAGTAGTATTCCGGACAACTCACCCCTCCACTTT
CASSIPDNSPLHF
>TRBV6-5|NA|few|TRBJ1-2
TGTGCCAGCAGCCGAGGGACTGCCGATGGCTACACCTTC
CASSRGTADGYTF